The 16 T cell receptor beta chains below all came from one sample that was sequenced in a study of PD-L1 blockade in urothelial cancer. Produced via immunoSEQ multiplex PCR; TCRdb's table is partial and in-frame only. The sample carries 70,000 to 75,000 clones, approximately 81% recorded once. Here the sequenced sample was PBMCs, taken around atezolizumab (anti-PD-L1) treatment. These receptor sequences come from a man between 65 and 79 years old with urothelial cancer.

CDR3 bases: TGTGCCAGCAGTGATCCGGGGGGGAGGGATGACGGGGAGCTGTTTTTT. It is translated as CASSDPGGRDDGELFF. This chain connects TRBV2 to TRBJ2-2; 8 bases map to TRBD2. The CDR3 has 16 amino acids. V trimming: 3 bases; J trimming: 7 bases; junction bases outside the gene matches: 10. CDR1 is SNHLY, CDR2 FYNNEI, per germline.

The chain is built from TRBV29-1 and TRBJ1-1; D is undetermined. Looked up from germline, CDR1 is SQVTM and CDR2 is ANQGSEA. V was clipped by 3 bases and J by 5 bases, with 16 bases between them. The CDR3 has 14 residues. CDR3 sequence (DNA): TGCAGCGTTGATGGAGGGTGGGTTCGGACTGAAGCTTTCTTT. This sequence encodes CSVDGGWVRTEAFF.

This chain connects TRBV5-5 to TRBJ1-5, with D perhaps matching TRBD1 (5 bases). V was clipped by 5 bases and J by 2 bases, with 14 bases between them. Germline values: CDR1 SGHKS, CDR2 YYEKEE (reference sequence). The CDR3 has 15 residues. CDR3 region: CASSFGSGGNQPQHF. The CDR3 nucleotides are TGTGCCAGCAGTTTCGGATCGGGGGGCAATCAGCCCCAGCATTTT. Filled out from reference TRBV5-5 and TRBJ1-5, the complete variable domain reads DAGVTQSPTHLIKTRGQQVTLRCSPISGHKSVSWYQQVLGQGPQFIFQYYEKEERGRGNFPDRFSARQFPNYSSELNVNALLLGDSALYLCASSFGSGGNQPQHFGDGTRLSIL.

The rearrangement links TRBV9 to TRBJ2-5, with TRBD1 as a possible D gene (5 bases). Deletions cut 4 bases from V and 5 bases from J, with 21 bases between. The CDR3 loop spans 16 amino acids. Germline lookup yields CDR1 SGDLS and CDR2 YYNGEE. This CDR3 is CASSPLGAGSMETQYF. The DNA of the CDR3 is TGTGCCAGCAGCCCCCTAGGGGCAGGGTCAATGGAGACCCAGTACTTC.

The CDR3: CSGAAVYEQYF. CDR3 nucleotide sequence: TGCAGTGGCGCAGCGGTCTACGAGCAGTACTTC. The chain combines TRBV20-1 with TRBJ2-7; TRBD2 might be the D (5 bases). V was trimmed by 7 bases and J by 3 bases, leaving 10 bases between them. CDR3 length: 11 residues. Germline CDR1 is DFQATT and CDR2 is SNEGSKA (reference sequence).

The chain recombines TRBV18 with TRBJ1-5, with TRBD1 identical over 7 bases. The V gene's germline CDR1 is KGHSH and CDR2 LQKENI. The CDR3 covers 16 residues. V was clipped by 2 bases and J by 6 bases; unmatched bases: 10. CDR3 residues: CASSPLGQGDRQPQHF. The DNA of the CDR3 is TGTGCCAGCTCACCATTGGGGCAGGGGGATCGTCAGCCCCAGCATTTT.

The CDR3 region has the DNA TGTGCCAGCAGTGAATGGGACAGCCTCATGAACACTGAAGCTTTCTTT. Translated, it gives CASSEWDSLMNTEAFF. This chain connects TRBV25-1 to TRBJ1-1, with 7 positions matching TRBD1. This CDR3 is 16 amino acids long. Losses at the gene ends were 1 base for V and 0 bases for J; bases not matched to a gene: 5. Germline loops: CDR1 MGHDK, CDR2 SYGVNS.

This chain uses TRBV19 with TRBJ2-3; 14 positions match TRBD2. With 6 bases clipped from V and 5 bases from J, the junction kept 10 bases outside the gene matches. CDR1 and CDR2 from the germline V gene are LNHDA and SQIVND (reference sequence). The CDR3 extends over 17 amino acids. The CDR3 here is CASRGIPGLAGVDTQYF. CDR3 nucleotides: TGTGCCAGTAGAGGGATCCCGGGACTAGCGGGAGTAGATACGCAGTATTTT.

The V and J genes are TRBV7-2 and TRBJ2-2; 12 bases line up with TRBD2. Trimming removed 6 bases from V and 6 bases from J; junction bases left unmatched: 8. Germline CDR1 is SGHTA and CDR2 is FQGNSA. This CDR3 has 16 amino acids. CDR3 in amino acids: CASSPPGLAGSGELFF. As DNA, the CDR3 is TGTGCCAGCAGTCCCCCCGGACTAGCGGGATCCGGGGAGCTGTTTTTT.

The chain couples TRBV6-6 to TRBJ2-7; possibly TRBD1 for D (6 bases). CDR3 length equals 12 residues. Germline CDR1 is MNHNY and CDR2 is SVGAGI (reference sequence). Trimming took 5 bases from V and 7 from J, leaving 12 bases between them. Written as DNA, the CDR3 is TGTGCCAGCAGTACCTACAGGGAAGAGCAGTACTTC. This codes for CASSTYREEQYF.

For this clone: A read error may produce the germline difference seen at one junction end. CDR3 sequence reads: CTSSQVLGLNSEQYF. CDR3 nucleotide sequence: TGCACCAGCAGCCAAGTCCTCGGACTAAACTCCGAGCAGTACTTC. V gene TRBV4-1 combines with J gene TRBJ2-7, with D possibly being TRBD2 (6 bases). CDR1 is MGHRA and CDR2 is YSYEKL in the germline V gene. CDR3 size: 15 residues.

The V and J genes are TRBV20-1 and TRBJ1-2; D not resolved. Germline V CDR1 and CDR2: DFQATT, SNEGSKA (reference sequence). The CDR3 runs to 8 residues. In DNA, the CDR3 is TGCAGAATAGATGGCTACACCTTC. Its protein product is CRIDGYTF.

This clone was found a few times. The rearrangement joins TRBV6-5 to TRBJ2-1; 10 positions agree with TRBD2. Germline V gene sequence: CDR1 MNHEY, CDR2 SVGAGI. Losses at the gene ends were 0 bases for V and 9 bases for J; bases not matched to a gene: 8. This CDR3 comprises 16 residues. CDR3 in amino acids: CASSYSIAGGILEQFF. In nucleotides, the CDR3 is TGTGCCAGCAGTTACTCAATAGCGGGAGGTATACTTGAGCAGTTCTTC.

V usage is TRBV11-2 and J usage is TRBJ2-7; 12 nucleotides line up with TRBD2. The CDR3 sequence is 17 residues long. Germline CDR1 SGHAT, CDR2 FQNNGV. V shed 5 bases and J 0 bases; nucleotides not matched to a gene: 8. The CDR3 DNA is TGTGCCAGCAGCACGACTAGCGGGGGTTTCCTCTCCTACGAGCAGTACTTC. Its translation is CASSTTSGGFLSYEQYF. Based on the CDR3 plus reference TRBV11-2 and TRBJ2-7, the full variable domain is EAGVAQSPRYKIIEKRQSVAFWCNPISGHATLYWYQQILGQGPKLLIQFQNNGVVDDSQLPKDRFSAERLKGVDSTLKIQPAKLEDSAVYLCASSTTSGGFLSYEQYFGPGTRLTVT.

The chain joins TRBV6-5 to TRBJ2-7, with D hard to call. Deletions cut 6 bases from V and 4 bases from J, with 13 bases between. The CDR3 consists of 13 residues. Germline V CDR1 and CDR2: MNHEY, SVGAGI. CDR3 amino acids: CASRFGSSYEQYF. The CDR3 region has the DNA TGTGCCAGCAGGTTCGGGTCCTCATACGAGCAGTACTTC.

This clone has a single count. V and J are TRBV25-1 and TRBJ2-7; 10 bases are shared with TRBD1. V gave up 2 bases and J gave up 9 bases; unmatched junction bases: 10. The CDR3 consists of 15 residues. Germline V lookup: CDR1 MGHDK, CDR2 SYGVNS. The DNA for the CDR3 is TGTGCCAGCAGTGAAGGAAGGGACAGGGGATCCTCGCAGTACTTC. It translates to CASSEGRDRGSSQYF.